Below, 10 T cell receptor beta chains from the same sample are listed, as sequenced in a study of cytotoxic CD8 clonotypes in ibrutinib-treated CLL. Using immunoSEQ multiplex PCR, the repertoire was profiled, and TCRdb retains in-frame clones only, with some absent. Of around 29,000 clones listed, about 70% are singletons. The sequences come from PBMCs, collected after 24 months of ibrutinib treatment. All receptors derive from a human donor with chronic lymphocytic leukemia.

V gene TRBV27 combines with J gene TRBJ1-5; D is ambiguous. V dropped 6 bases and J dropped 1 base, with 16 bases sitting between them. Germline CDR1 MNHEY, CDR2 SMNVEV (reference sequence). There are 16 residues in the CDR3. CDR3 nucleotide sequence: TGTGCCAGCAGGCCCACCAGGTTGATGAGCAATCAGCCCCAGCATTTT. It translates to CASRPTRLMSNQPQHF.

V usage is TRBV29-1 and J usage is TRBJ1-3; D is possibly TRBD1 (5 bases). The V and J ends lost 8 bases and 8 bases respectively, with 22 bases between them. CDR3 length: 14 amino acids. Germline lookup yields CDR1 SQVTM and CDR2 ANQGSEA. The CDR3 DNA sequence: TGCAGCTACCGAACCGGGGACGGGATGGACACCATATATTTT. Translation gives CSYRTGDGMDTIYF.

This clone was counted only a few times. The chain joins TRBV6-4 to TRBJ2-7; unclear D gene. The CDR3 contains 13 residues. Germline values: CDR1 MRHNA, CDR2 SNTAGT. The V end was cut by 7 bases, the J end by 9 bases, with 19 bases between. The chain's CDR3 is CASTHGPEVGQYF. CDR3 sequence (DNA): TGTGCCAGCACACACGGCCCAGAGGTAGGGCAGTACTTC.

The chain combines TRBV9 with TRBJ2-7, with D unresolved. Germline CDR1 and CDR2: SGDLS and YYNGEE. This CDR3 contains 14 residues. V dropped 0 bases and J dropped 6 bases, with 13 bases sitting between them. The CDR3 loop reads CASSVGWAVREQYF. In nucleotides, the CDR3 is TGTGCCAGCAGCGTAGGGTGGGCGGTCCGCGAGCAGTACTTC.

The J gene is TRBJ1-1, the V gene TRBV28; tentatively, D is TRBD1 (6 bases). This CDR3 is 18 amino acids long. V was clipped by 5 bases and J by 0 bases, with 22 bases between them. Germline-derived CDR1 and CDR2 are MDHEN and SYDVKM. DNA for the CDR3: TGTGCCAGCAGTCTCCCCAGGGGTTCGGGGAACATGAACACTGAAGCTTTCTTT. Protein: CASSLPRGSGNMNTEAFF.

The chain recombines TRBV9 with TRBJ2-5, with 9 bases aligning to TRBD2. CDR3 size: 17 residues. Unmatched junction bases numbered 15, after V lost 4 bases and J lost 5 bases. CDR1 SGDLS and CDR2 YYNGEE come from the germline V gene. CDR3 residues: CASSPQVVAGDCETQYF. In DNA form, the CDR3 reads TGTGCCAGCAGCCCTCAGGTGGTAGCGGGGGATTGTGAGACCCAGTACTTC. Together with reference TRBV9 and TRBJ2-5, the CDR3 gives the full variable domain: DSGVTQTPKHLITATGQRVTLRCSPRSGDLSVYWYQQSLDQGLQFLIQYYNGEERAKGNILERFSAQQFPDLHSELNLSSLELGDSALYFCASSPQVVAGDCETQYFGPGTRLLVL.

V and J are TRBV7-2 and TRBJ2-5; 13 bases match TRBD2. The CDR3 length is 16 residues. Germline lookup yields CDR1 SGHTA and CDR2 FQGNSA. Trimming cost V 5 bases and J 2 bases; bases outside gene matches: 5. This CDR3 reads CASSPGLAGQQETQYF. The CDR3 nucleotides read TGTGCCAGCAGCCCGGGACTAGCGGGGCAACAAGAGACCCAGTACTTC. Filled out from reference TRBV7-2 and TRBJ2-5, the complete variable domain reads GAGVSQSPSNKVTEKGKDVELRCDPISGHTALYWYRQSLGQGLEFLIYFQGNSAPDKSGLPSDRFSAERTGGSVSTLTIQRTQQEDSAVYLCASSPGLAGQQETQYFGPGTRLLVL.

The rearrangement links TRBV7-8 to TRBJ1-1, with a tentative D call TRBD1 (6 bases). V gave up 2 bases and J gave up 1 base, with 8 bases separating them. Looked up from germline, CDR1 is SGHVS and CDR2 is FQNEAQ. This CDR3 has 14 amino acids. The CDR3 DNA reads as TGTGCCAGCAGCTTATCAGGGGCGAACACTGAAGCTTTCTTT. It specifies CASSLSGANTEAFF.

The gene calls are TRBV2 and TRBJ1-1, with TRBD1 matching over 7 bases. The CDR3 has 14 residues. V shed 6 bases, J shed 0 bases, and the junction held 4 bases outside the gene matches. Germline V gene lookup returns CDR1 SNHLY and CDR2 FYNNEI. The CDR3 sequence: CASRETGLNTEAFF. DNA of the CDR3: TGTGCCAGCAGGGAGACAGGGCTGAACACTGAAGCTTTCTTT.

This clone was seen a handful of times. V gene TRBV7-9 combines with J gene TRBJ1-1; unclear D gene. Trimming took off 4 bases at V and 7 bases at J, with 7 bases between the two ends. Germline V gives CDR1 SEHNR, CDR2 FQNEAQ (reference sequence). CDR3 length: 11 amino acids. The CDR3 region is CASSSKFEAFF. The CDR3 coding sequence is TGTGCCAGCAGCTCCAAGTTTGAAGCTTTCTTT.